This TCR beta chain was sequenced in a study of response to subunit inactivated influenza vaccine. TCRdb processed the RT-PCR reads anew with MiXCR; each CDR3 protein has one entry. The sample gives about 540,000 distinct CDR3 sequences, 20% to 25% of which show up once; roughly 2.8% is in the top ten. The CDR3 length is 15 residues. The V segment lost 3 bases and the J segment 5 bases; nucleotides outside the gene matches: 9. Per the germline V gene, CDR1 is DFQATT and CDR2 is SNEGSKA (reference sequence). This clonotype was observed a handful of times. The same data also went into a second study, on T cells expressing NK-cell markers. That paper states: Synthesis of TCR beta cDNA relied on 5'RACE template switching carrying UMIs. Sorted CD3+CD56-NKG2C+, CD3+CD56+NKG2C+ and CD3+CD56+NKG2C- T cells supplied the TCR beta repertoires.

The genes are TRBV20-1 and TRBJ2-1; 8 bases are a match to TRBD1. The TCR originated in a man aged 45 to 65 who received an inactivated influenza vaccine. Here the sequenced sample was CD4+ T cells sorted from PBMCs, taken about 13 days after vaccination. The CDR3 loop is CSARPLRTGHNEQFF. CDR3 DNA: TGCAGTGCTAGGCCACTCAGGACAGGGCACAATGAGCAGTTCTTC.